These 27 T cell receptor beta chains share one sample of origin, sequenced in a study of T cells in Graves' hyperthyroidism and ophthalmopathy. RNA transcripts served as the template for amplifying TCR beta CDR3 regions. Initially, a first-round RT-PCR of the TCR CDR3 employed the HTBI primer set. In TCRdb, the multiplex PCR reads were re-called with MiXCR into one record per CDR3 protein. Among around 450,000 distinct CDR3 sequences listed, 15% to 18% were seen once. Sequencing input: blood. These receptors all come from a woman aged 18-29 years with Graves' hyperthyroidism.

This clonotype was detected only a few times. V gene TRBV24-1 combines with J gene TRBJ1-2; no reliable D call. V was shortened by 2 bases and J by 6 bases, with 9 bases between the two germline ends. CDR3 length: 13 amino acids. CDR1 KGHDR and CDR2 SFDVKD come from the germline V gene. The CDR3 protein is CATSDSRNNGYTF. The DNA of the CDR3 is TGTGCCACCAGTGATTCGCGGAACAATGGCTACACCTTC.

The rearrangement joins TRBV7-9 to TRBJ2-3; D is undetermined. In germline, CDR1 is SEHNR, CDR2 FQNEAQ (reference sequence). Trimming pared 3 bases from V and 7 bases from J, leaving 8 bases between. CDR3 size: 12 residues. The CDR3 is CASSFDDYTQYF. The CDR3 nucleotides read TGTGCCAGCAGCTTCGATGATTATACGCAGTATTTT.

This sequence joins TRBV6-2 or TRBV6-3 and TRBJ2-2; weak D call: TRBD1 (6 bases). V lost 5 bases to trimming and J lost 6 bases, with 13 bases between them. Germline V CDR1 and CDR2: MNHEY, SVGEGT. The CDR3 sequence is 14 residues long. The CDR3 DNA follows: TGTGCCAGCAGTCCAAACAGGGAATCCGGGGAGCTGTTTTTT. It codes for CASSPNRESGELFF.

This clonotype was detected only a few times. The chain carries TRBV6-6 and TRBJ1-2; D might be TRBD1 (5 bases). CDR3 length equals 15 residues. Looked up from germline, CDR1 is MNHNY and CDR2 is SVGAGI (reference sequence). The ends were cut back, 0 bases at V and 10 bases at J, with 18 bases in the middle. In nucleotides, the CDR3 is TGTGCCAGCAGTTACTCCTTACAGGTTGGGCCGGACTACACCTTC. Protein product: CASSYSLQVGPDYTF.

This clonotype was counted at least ten times. The chain carries TRBV11-1 and TRBJ2-7; TRBD2 matches 11 bases. The J segment lost 2 bases and the V segment lost 1 base, leaving 4 bases of the junction unmatched. The CDR3 loop spans 16 amino acids. The germline V gene has CDR1 SGHAT and CDR2 FQDESV (reference sequence). In DNA, the CDR3 is TGTGCCAGCAGCTTAGTGGGGACTAGCGGTACCTACGAGCAGTACTTC. Translating it yields CASSLVGTSGTYEQYF.

J is TRBJ2-2 and V is TRBV7-9; 7 positions match TRBD1. There are 15 residues in the CDR3. CDR1 and CDR2 (germline): SEHNR, FQNEAQ (reference sequence). After removal of 5 bases from V and 6 bases from J, the junction contained 9 bases not matched to a gene. CDR3 sequence (DNA): TGTGCCAGCAGCCCCGGGACAGCACCCCCCGGGGAGCTGTTTTTT. Translating gives CASSPGTAPPGELFF.

This clonotype was observed many times. This rearrangement joins TRBV5-1 to TRBJ2-1; D is possibly TRBD2 (5 bases). The CDR3 consists of 13 residues. Trimming removed 7 bases from V and 4 bases from J, with 12 bases in between. CDR1 and CDR2 from the germline V gene are SGHRS and YFSETQ. The CDR3 DNA sequence: TGCGCCAGCCGGGGAGACTTTTACAATGAGCAGTTCTTC. It specifies CASRGDFYNEQFF.

In its sample, this clonotype was seen a few times. Its ends do not fully match the called genes, so a read error is possible. The V and J genes are TRBV7-8 and TRBJ2-7, with D perhaps TRBD2 (6 bases). CDR1 and CDR2 (germline): SGHVS, FQNEAQ. The CDR3 spans 15 residues. The CDR3 sequence: CASSLGILEGYGQYF. The CDR3 nucleotides are TGTGCCAGCAGCTTAGGGATTCTGGAGGGTTACGGGCAGTACTTC.

There are many counts of this clonotype. The chain employs TRBV11-2 and TRBJ2-2; 8 bases fit TRBD1. V dropped 1 base and J dropped 6; count of bases not matched to a gene: 7. Looked up from germline, CDR1 is SGHAT and CDR2 is FQNNGV. This CDR3 comprises 16 residues. The CDR3 loop is CASSLGRNRGAGELFF. The CDR3 nucleotides read TGTGCCAGCAGCTTAGGGCGCAACAGGGGGGCCGGGGAGCTGTTTTTT.

In this sample, this clonotype turned up many times. V usage is TRBV7-8 and J usage is TRBJ2-7, with D perhaps TRBD1 or TRBD2 (6 bases each). Trimming removed 5 bases at V and 6 bases at J, with 11 bases between. The CDR3 consists of 12 residues. Germline V lookup: CDR1 SGHVS, CDR2 FQNEAQ. The CDR3: CASSGGQAEQYF. CDR3 nucleotide sequence: TGTGCCAGCAGCGGGGGGCAGGCCGAGCAGTACTTC. Together with reference TRBV7-8 and TRBJ2-7, the CDR3 gives the full variable domain: GAGVSQSPRYKVAKRGQDVALRCDPISGHVSLFWYQQALGQGPEFLTYFQNEAQLDKSGLPSDRFFAERPEGSVSTLKIQRTQQEDSAVYLCASSGGQAEQYFGPGTRLTVT.

V gene TRBV20-1 combines with J gene TRBJ2-1; TRBD2 matches 9 bases. This CDR3 contains 15 residues. CDR1 and CDR2 from the germline V gene are DFQATT and SNEGSKA (reference sequence). V lost 7 bases to trimming and J lost 6 bases; unmatched junction nucleotides: 13. CDR3 residues: CSGQRGSGGSNEQFF. The CDR3 region has the DNA TGCAGTGGCCAGAGAGGTAGCGGGGGTTCCAATGAGCAGTTCTTC.

In its sample, this clonotype was seen many times. This sequence joins TRBV18 and TRBJ2-3; tentative D call: TRBD2 (6 bases). The CDR3 has 16 residues. V lost 0 bases, J lost 1 base, and 11 bases lay in between. Germline V gene data show CDR1 as KGHSH and CDR2 as LQKENI. The CDR3 protein is CASSPPVRGRTDTQYF. The CDR3 nucleotides are TGTGCCAGCTCACCACCCGTGCGGGGCCGCACAGATACGCAGTATTTT.

This clonotype has ten or more counts. For the CDR3, the DNA is TGTGCCAGCAGTGAGCCCGGTATCTGGGTGGAAGAGACCCAGTACTTC. Protein: CASSEPGIWVEETQYF. V gene TRBV6-1 combines with J gene TRBJ2-5, with no clear D. Germline CDR1 is MNHNS and CDR2 is SASEGT. The CDR3 has 16 residues. V was trimmed by 3 bases and J by 3 bases, leaving 17 bases between them.

This clonotype has a count of ten or more. The chain uses TRBV20-1 and TRBJ2-3; 14 bases are shared with TRBD2. Germline V gene data show CDR1 as DFQATT and CDR2 as SNEGSKA (reference sequence). J gave up 7 bases and V 5 bases, and 5 bases lay outside the gene matches. This CDR3 comprises 14 residues. In DNA, the CDR3 is TGCAGTGCTGCGGGACTAGCGGGAGAACATACGCAGTATTTT. This sequence encodes CSAAGLAGEHTQYF.

This clonotype has just a few counts. V and J are TRBV20-1 and TRBJ1-2, with 7 bases fitting TRBD1. Germline V gene data show CDR1 as DFQATT and CDR2 as SNEGSKA (reference sequence). J lost 2 bases, V lost 0 bases, and 6 bases had no gene match. The CDR3 length is 15 residues. In nucleotides, the CDR3 is TGCAGTGCTAGAGATCTGACAGGGAACAACTATGGCTACACCTTC. The encoded protein is CSARDLTGNNYGYTF.

The rearrangement links TRBV19 to TRBJ2-1; 12 nucleotides align to TRBD2. The length of the CDR3 is 17 residues. V lost 4 bases and J lost 2; bases outside the gene matches: 6. The V gene's germline CDR1 is LNHDA and CDR2 SQIVND (reference sequence). The CDR3 DNA is TGTGCCAGTAGTAGAAGACTAGCGGGAGCGACCTACAATGAGCAGTTCTTC. It specifies CASSRRLAGATYNEQFF.

The table lists this clonotype with many counts. The chain carries TRBV6-1 and TRBJ2-1; the match to TRBD2 covers 10 bases. Germline loops: CDR1 MNHNS, CDR2 SASEGT. The CDR3 is 15 amino acids. With V trimmed by 6 bases and J by 2 bases, 4 bases remained unmatched. The CDR3 region has the DNA TGTGCCAGCAGGGCAGCGGGAGGGGCCTACAATGAGCAGTTCTTC. This sequence encodes CASRAAGGAYNEQFF.

The table lists this clonotype with many counts. The V and J genes are TRBV2 and TRBJ2-7; D is possibly TRBD1 or TRBD2 (5 bases each). The germline gives CDR1 SNHLY, CDR2 FYNNEI. V gave up 8 bases and J gave up 3 bases, with 17 bases separating them. The CDR3 contains 14 residues. CDR3 nucleotides: TGTGCCAGCGGGAGACCTCCGAGGGGCTACGAGCAGTACTTC. Translated: CASGRPPRGYEQYF.

This clonotype has only a few counts. The V gene is TRBV12-3 or TRBV12-4, the J gene TRBJ1-1, with TRBD1 as a possible D gene (6 bases). The CDR3 has 12 residues. The germline V and J ends were trimmed by 3 bases and 9 bases, with 11 bases remaining between them. As DNA, the CDR3 is TGTGCCAGCAGTTTGGGGGCCCCGAAAGCTTTCTTT. Amino acids: CASSLGAPKAFF.

This clonotype was recorded many times. This chain uses TRBV20-1 with TRBJ1-1; D is undetermined. With 2 bases removed from V and 0 bases from J, the gap between germline ends came to 7 bases. Germline values: CDR1 DFQATT, CDR2 SNEGSKA (reference sequence). The CDR3 extends over 13 amino acids. As DNA, the CDR3 is TGCAGTGCTAGACAACGGATGAACACTGAAGCTTTCTTT. Amino acids: CSARQRMNTEAFF.

This clonotype was counted many times. The CDR3 here is CASSSGFGGGQETQYF. For the CDR3, the DNA is TGTGCCAGCAGTTCCGGTTTTGGGGGGGGTCAAGAGACCCAGTACTTC. V is TRBV11-3 and J is TRBJ2-5; 7 positions agree with TRBD2. This CDR3 has 16 residues. V was clipped by 6 bases and J by 2 bases; unmatched bases: 12. Germline CDR1 SGHNT, CDR2 YENEEA.

V gene TRBV12-3 or TRBV12-4 combines with J gene TRBJ1-3; D is unresolved. This CDR3 has 16 residues. V lost 5 bases and J 0 bases, leaving 14 bases between the germline ends. CDR3 loop: CASSNYGFLSGNTIYF. DNA for the CDR3: TGTGCCAGCAGTAACTACGGGTTCCTCTCTGGAAACACCATATATTTT.

The chain links TRBV20-1 to TRBJ1-1; tentatively, D is TRBD1 (6 bases). The length of the CDR3 is 13 residues. In germline, CDR1 is DFQATT, CDR2 SNEGSKA (reference sequence). V dropped 5 bases and J dropped 2 bases, with 12 bases sitting between them. This chain's CDR3 is CSADRDTNTEAFF. The CDR3 bases are TGCAGTGCTGACCGGGACACTAACACTGAAGCTTTCTTT.

This clonotype was seen many times. The rearrangement joins TRBV7-6 to TRBJ2-2; a possible D gene is TRBD2 (6 bases). V was clipped by 5 bases and J by 0 bases, with 16 bases between them. The CDR3 extends over 17 amino acids. CDR1 SGHVS and CDR2 FNYEAQ come from the germline V gene. Here the CDR3 DNA reads TGTGCCAGCAGCCCCGCGGGACGGAACACGAACACCGGGGAGCTGTTTTTT. As protein: CASSPAGRNTNTGELFF. Based on the CDR3 plus reference TRBV7-6 and TRBJ2-2, the full variable domain is GAGVSQSPRYKVTKRGQDVALRCDPISGHVSLYWYRQALGQGPEFLTYFNYEAQQDKSGLPNDRFSAERPEGSISTLTIQRTEQRDSAMYRCASSPAGRNTNTGELFFGEGSRLTVL.

This clonotype was found many times. The rearrangement joins TRBV5-1 to TRBJ1-1; maybe TRBD1 (6 bases). This CDR3 contains 15 residues. Germline V gene data show CDR1 as SGHRS and CDR2 as YFSETQ. The V end was cut by 7 bases, the J end by 0 bases, with 16 bases between. The chain's CDR3 is CASHQGSGMNTEAFF. DNA for the CDR3: TGCGCCAGCCATCAGGGGTCCGGAATGAACACTGAAGCTTTCTTT.

There are many counts of this clonotype. V gene TRBV5-4 combines with J gene TRBJ1-5, with 7 bases matching TRBD1. V lost 7 bases to trimming and J lost 3 bases; unmatched junction nucleotides: 7. The CDR3 extends over 14 amino acids. Germline V gives CDR1 SGHNT, CDR2 YYREEE (reference sequence). The CDR3 DNA reads as TGTGCCAGCGGAAGACAGGGAGTCAATCAGCCCCAGCATTTT. Protein: CASGRQGVNQPQHF.

This clonotype has a count of ten or more. This chain joins TRBV10-1 and TRBJ2-5; 10 positions match TRBD2. Germline CDR1 is WNHNN and CDR2 is SYGVQD (reference sequence). Unmatched junction bases numbered 11, after V lost 4 bases and J lost 0 bases. The CDR3 has 18 residues. CDR3 protein: CASSAPMTSGLYQETQYF. CDR3 DNA: TGCGCCAGCAGTGCCCCGATGACTAGCGGGCTATACCAAGAGACCCAGTACTTC.